The T cell receptor beta chain under discussion was sequenced for a study of STAT5B mutations in CD4+ large granular lymphocyte leukemia. Findings of the study overall: About 26% of private leukemic clonotypes occurred rarely in other patients' non-leukemic repertoires. Compared with healthy controls (2/35), patient top clones favored TRBV06 (8/27).

Comment on this clone: Its antigen is undetermined.

The CDR3 length is 14 residues. The ends were cut back, 6 bases at V and 5 bases at J, with 13 bases in the middle. Germline V gene data show CDR1 as LNHDA and CDR2 as SQIVND (reference sequence). How the authors handled the data: Lowest detectable productive clonotype frequency was 2.59 x 10-5. TCRdb's table, derived via immunoSEQ multiplex PCR, lists solely in-frame clones and lacks some. The V and J calls and clone size come from that table; D and trimming were worked out from the DNA. The profile shows around 30,000 clones, approximately 69% of them singletons. The rearrangement uses TRBV19 and TRBJ2-2; D may be TRBD1 (5 bases). This TCR was recovered from a human donor in good health. The sample was CD4+ T cells from blood buffy coats. The CDR3 region has the DNA TGTGCCAGTAGCCCAGGGTGGGAAACCGGGGAGCTGTTTTTT. Its translation is CASSPGWETGELFF.